These 15 T cell receptor beta chains originate from one sample sequenced in a study of vaccination effects on CD4 cells after COVID-19. Which antigens these TCRs recognize remains unknown. Sequencing in the ViraFEST assay came after antigen-specific CD4+ T cells had been expanded with viral peptide pools, which were used to stimulate PBMC. An approximately 10-day culture period preceded the isolation of CD4+ T cells. Produced via immunoSEQ multiplex PCR; TCRdb's table is partial and in-frame only. The sample holds under 80,000 clones, about 74% seen once. Here the sequenced sample was CD4+ T cells from PBMCs cultured with HCoV-229E spike peptides, taken before COVID-19 vaccination. Every receptor here comes from a human donor who received a COVID-19 vaccine.

The chain has TRBV11-2 and TRBJ2-1; possibly TRBD2 for D (7 bases). V lost 2 bases, J lost 2 bases, and 13 bases lay in between. Germline CDR1 reads SGHAT; CDR2 reads FQNNGV. The CDR3 contains 16 residues. CDR3 region: CASSLFRGGAYNEQFF. CDR3 DNA sequence: TGTGCCAGCAGCTTATTTAGGGGGGGAGCCTACAATGAGCAGTTCTTC.

The gene calls are TRBV15 and TRBJ1-4; D unclear. The germline gives CDR1 LNHNV, CDR2 YYDKDF (reference sequence). The CDR3 has 14 amino acids. V shed 3 bases and J shed 4 bases, with 9 bases lying between them. The CDR3 sequence: CATSRRGGNEKLFF. The DNA for the CDR3 is TGTGCCACCAGCAGGAGAGGTGGTAATGAAAAACTGTTTTTT. Using reference TRBV15 and TRBJ1-4 for the parts outside the CDR3, the full variable domain is DAMVIQNPRYQVTQFGKPVTLSCSQTLNHNVMYWYQQKSSQAPKLLFHYYDKDFNNEADTPDNFQSRRPNTSFCFLDIRSPGLGDTAMYLCATSRRGGNEKLFFGSGTQLSVL.

The chain uses TRBV7-3 and TRBJ2-5, with 8 bases lining up with TRBD2. CDR3 length: 14 residues. V trimming: 5 bases; J trimming: 5 bases; junction bases outside the gene matches: 7. CDR1 and CDR2 (germline): SGHTA, FQGTGA. DNA of the CDR3: TGTGCCAGCAGCCCAGGACTAGCAGTGGAGACCCAGTACTTC. This codes for CASSPGLAVETQYF.

The chain combines TRBV19 with TRBJ2-5; 7 positions agree with TRBD2. The CDR3 spans 14 residues. Germline V gene lookup returns CDR1 LNHDA and CDR2 SQIVND (reference sequence). V lost 3 bases, J lost 4 bases, and 5 bases stayed unmatched. CDR3 amino acids: CASSIPGGGETQYF. The CDR3 nucleotides are TGTGCCAGTAGTATCCCTGGGGGGGGAGAGACCCAGTACTTC.

The rearrangement uses TRBV5-5 and TRBJ2-6; no clear D gene. V was shortened by 7 bases and J by 4 bases, with 12 bases between the two germline ends. Per the germline V gene, CDR1 is SGHKS and CDR2 is YYEKEE (reference sequence). The CDR3 is 14 residues long. CDR3 protein: CASLGDSGANVLTF. Written as DNA, the CDR3 is TGTGCCAGCCTAGGTGACTCCGGGGCCAACGTCCTGACTTTC.

This clone was observed once. The rearrangement links TRBV2 to TRBJ2-3; 7 bases map to TRBD2. Germline V lookup: CDR1 SNHLY, CDR2 FYNNEI. After removal of 4 bases from V and 8 bases from J, the junction contained 6 bases not matched to a gene. The CDR3 is 13 amino acids. CDR3 amino acids: CASSGALASTQYF. In DNA, the CDR3 is TGTGCCAGCAGTGGCGCACTAGCGAGTACGCAGTATTTT.

The J gene is TRBJ2-1, the V gene TRBV5-4, with D possibly being TRBD2 (6 bases). The germline V and J ends were trimmed by 4 bases and 7 bases, with 15 bases remaining between them. Germline-derived CDR1 and CDR2 are SGHNT and YYREEE (reference sequence). The CDR3 is 14 amino acids. This CDR3 reads CASSPAGGRNEQFF. The CDR3 nucleotides read TGTGCCAGCAGCCCAGCAGGTGGGAGGAATGAGCAGTTCTTC. The full variable domain, its missing parts supplied by reference TRBV5-4 and TRBJ2-1, is ETGVTQSPTHLIKTRGQQVTLRCSSQSGHNTVSWYQQALGQGPQFIFQYYREEENGRGNFPPRFSGLQFPNYSSELNVNALELDDSALYLCASSPAGGRNEQFFGPGTRLTVL.

J is TRBJ2-3 and V is TRBV6-4; weak D call: TRBD2 (7 bases). In germline, CDR1 is MRHNA, CDR2 SNTAGT. The CDR3 runs 15 residues. The ends were cut back, 4 bases at V and 4 bases at J, with 15 bases in the middle. In DNA, the CDR3 is TGTGCCAGCAGTGTCATAGGGGGGGCATCAGATACGCAGTATTTT. The encoded protein is CASSVIGGASDTQYF.

The genes are TRBV24-1 and TRBJ2-1; 7 bases agree with TRBD2. Germline loops: CDR1 KGHDR, CDR2 SFDVKD. This CDR3 has 17 amino acids. With 5 bases clipped from V and 5 bases from J, the junction kept 14 bases outside the gene matches. The CDR3 nucleotides are TGTGCCACCAGTGTCCCGGAGGGAGCGGGGACGAACAATGAGCAGTTCTTC. Translation gives CATSVPEGAGTNNEQFF.

The rearrangement links TRBV7-8 to TRBJ2-3; 9 positions match TRBD2. This CDR3 is built from 16 residues. Looked up from germline, CDR1 is SGHVS and CDR2 is FQNEAQ. The junction had 7 bases not matched to a gene; V was cut back by 5 bases and J by 1 base. The CDR3 sequence is CASSQSSGGGTDTQYF. The CDR3 DNA follows: TGTGCCAGCAGCCAAAGTAGCGGGGGCGGCACAGATACGCAGTATTTT.

The rearrangement joins TRBV30 to TRBJ1-5; D uncertain. Trimming stripped 4 bases from V and 4 bases from J, with 11 bases between. Per the germline V gene, CDR1 is GTSNPN and CDR2 is SVGIG (reference sequence). This CDR3 has 13 amino acids. The CDR3 nucleotides are TGTGCCTGGAAGGGCGATCTTAATCAGCCCCAGCATTTT. It codes for CAWKGDLNQPQHF.

The gene calls are TRBV28 and TRBJ2-3; a weak D match, TRBD1 (6 bases). The CDR3 sequence is 13 residues long. Germline CDR1 is MDHEN and CDR2 is SYDVKM. V lost 5 bases and J 4 bases, leaving 10 bases between the germline ends. CDR3 nucleotides: TGTGCCAGCAGTCCAGGGGCCCCAGATACGCAGTATTTT. Protein product: CASSPGAPDTQYF.

The table lists this clone with a count of one. The chain is built from TRBV10-2 and TRBJ2-1; tentatively, D is TRBD1 or TRBD2 (5 bases each). The CDR3 consists of 15 residues. V was shortened by 8 bases and J by 1 base, with 15 bases between the two germline ends. Germline V CDR1 and CDR2: WSHSY, SAAADI. This CDR3 reads CASSKWGRSYNEQFF. The CDR3 nucleotides read TGCGCCAGCTCTAAATGGGGACGGTCCTACAATGAGCAGTTCTTC.

The CDR3 region is CAIGGAYSNQPQHF. CDR3 in DNA: TGTGCCATCGGAGGGGCTTATAGCAATCAGCCCCAGCATTTT. The V call is TRBV10-3, the J call TRBJ1-5; tentatively, D is TRBD1 (5 bases). This CDR3 is 14 amino acids long. Trimming stripped 8 bases from V and 0 bases from J, with 11 bases between. The germline V gene has CDR1 ENHRY and CDR2 SYGVKD.

This clone was seen a single time. The chain has TRBV6-6 and TRBJ1-5; maybe TRBD1 (6 bases). V lost 0 bases, J lost 5 bases, and 11 bases lay in between. Germline values: CDR1 MNHNY, CDR2 SVGAGI (reference sequence). This CDR3 is 15 amino acids long. CDR3 protein: CASSYSVGGHQPQHF. The CDR3 DNA reads as TGTGCCAGCAGTTACTCGGTCGGGGGGCATCAGCCCCAGCATTTT.